There are a few counts of the clone carrying this TCR beta chain. TCRdb recomputed calls from the reads with MiXCR, one row per CDR3 protein. The sample lists around 100,000 distinct CDR3 sequences; around 22% were seen once. The germline CDR1 and CDR2 sequences are SQVTM and ANQGSEA. The CDR3 contains 14 residues. Losses at the gene ends were 3 bases for V and 4 bases for J; bases not matched to a gene: 6. This entry is derived from a study of T cell repertoires in cytomegalovirus infection. The chain carries TRBV29-1 and TRBJ1-2; 9 bases align to TRBD1. Sequencing input: CD8+ T cells from PBMCs. The source of this sequence is a human donor in good health (CMV status not recorded). Some clones in this sample may be carry-over from other donors' samples. CDR3 sequence (DNA): TGCAGCGTTGAGCGACAGGGGGTTTCCTATGGCTACACCTTC. As protein: CSVERQGVSYGYTF.